This T cell receptor (beta chain) was profiled in a study of OX40 agonist ivuxolimab in advanced cancers. Blood draws occurred at baseline, cycle 4 day 1, and cycle 7 day 1. Germline loops: CDR1 SGHRS, CDR2 YFSETQ. The ends lost 4 bases at V and 6 bases at J; junction bases unmatched: 5. The CDR3 consists of 14 residues. Here immunoSEQ multiplex PCR was the method, and the copy in TCRdb shows in-frame clones only, minus some. In the table there are tens of thousands of clones, under 90% of which are singletons. The sequenced sample was CD4+ or CD8+ T cells sorted from blood, obtained in a trial of the OX40 agonist ivuxolimab. This chain links TRBV5-1 with TRBJ1-3, with TRBD1 identical over 9 bases. The TCR was taken from an adult with an advanced solid tumor such as melanoma, head and neck, liver or kidney cancer. CDR3 loop: CASSVGQGVNTIYF. The CDR3 DNA reads TGCGCCAGCAGCGTGGGACAGGGTGTAAACACCATATATTTT.